The entry below describes one TCR beta chain. These data belong to a study of shared clonotypes between healthy human individuals. Sequencing used immunoSEQ multiplex PCR; TCRdb keeps in-frame clones, though not all of them. This sample carries about 2.4 million clones, 93% of them seen once, and the ten largest clones take roughly 0.36%. This CDR3 contains 16 residues. Germline CDR1 is KGHSH and CDR2 is LQKENI. V shed 5 bases, J shed 2 bases, and the junction held 6 bases outside the gene matches. The source material was naive CD4+ T cells from PBMCs. Subset specified: CD45RA+ positively selected. This clonotype was obtained from a young man in good health. Some clones in this sample may be carry-over from other donors' samples. The chain couples TRBV18 to TRBJ2-3; 11 bases are a match to TRBD2. For the CDR3, the DNA is TGTGCCAGCTCAATCGGACTAGCGGGTACCACAGATACGCAGTATTTT. This gives the protein CASSIGLAGTTDTQYF.